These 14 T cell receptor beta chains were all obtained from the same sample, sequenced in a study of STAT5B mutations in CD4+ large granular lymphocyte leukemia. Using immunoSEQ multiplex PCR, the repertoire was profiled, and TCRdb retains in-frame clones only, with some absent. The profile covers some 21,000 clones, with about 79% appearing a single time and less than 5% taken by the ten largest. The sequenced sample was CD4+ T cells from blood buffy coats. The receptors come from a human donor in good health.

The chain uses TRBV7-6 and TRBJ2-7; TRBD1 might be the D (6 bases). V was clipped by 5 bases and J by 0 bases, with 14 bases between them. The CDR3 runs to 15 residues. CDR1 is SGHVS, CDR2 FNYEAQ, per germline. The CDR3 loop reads CASSAETQGSYEQYF. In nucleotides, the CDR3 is TGTGCCAGCAGCGCCGAAACACAGGGCTCCTACGAGCAGTACTTC.

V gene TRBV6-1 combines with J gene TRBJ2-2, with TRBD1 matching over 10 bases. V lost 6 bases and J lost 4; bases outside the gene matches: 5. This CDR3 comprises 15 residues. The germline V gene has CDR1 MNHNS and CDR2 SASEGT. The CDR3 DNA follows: TGTGCCAGCAGGAGACAGGGGGCGAGCACCGGGGAGCTGTTTTTT. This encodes CASRRQGASTGELFF.

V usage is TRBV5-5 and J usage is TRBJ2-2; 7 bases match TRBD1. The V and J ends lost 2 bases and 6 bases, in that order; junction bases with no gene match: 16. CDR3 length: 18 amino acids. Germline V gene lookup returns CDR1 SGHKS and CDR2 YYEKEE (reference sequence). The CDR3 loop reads CASSFRGQLSMGAGELFF. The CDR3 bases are TGTGCCAGCAGCTTTAGGGGACAGCTTTCAATGGGGGCCGGGGAGCTGTTTTTT.

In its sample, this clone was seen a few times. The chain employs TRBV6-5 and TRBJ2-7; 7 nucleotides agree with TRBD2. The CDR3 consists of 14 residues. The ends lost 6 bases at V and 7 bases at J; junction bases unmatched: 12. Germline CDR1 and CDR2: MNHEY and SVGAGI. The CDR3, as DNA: TGTGCCAGCAGCTCCGGCGGGGGTCTGGGTGAGCAGTACTTC. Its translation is CASSSGGGLGEQYF.

The CDR3 region is CASSVGSQGNYEQYF. In nucleotides, the CDR3 is TGTGCCAGCAGCGTAGGTTCACAGGGGAACTACGAGCAGTACTTC. V is TRBV9 and J is TRBJ2-7; TRBD1 matches 7 bases. Germline assignment: CDR1 SGDLS and CDR2 YYNGEE. Germline trimming cut 0 bases from V and 3 bases from J; bases unmatched to any gene: 6. The CDR3 sequence is 15 residues long.

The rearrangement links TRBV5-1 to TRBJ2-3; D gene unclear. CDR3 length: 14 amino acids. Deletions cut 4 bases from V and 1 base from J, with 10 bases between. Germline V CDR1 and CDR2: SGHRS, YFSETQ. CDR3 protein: CASSLSVGTDTQYF. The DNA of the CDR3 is TGCGCCAGCAGCCTATCGGTCGGCACAGATACGCAGTATTTT.

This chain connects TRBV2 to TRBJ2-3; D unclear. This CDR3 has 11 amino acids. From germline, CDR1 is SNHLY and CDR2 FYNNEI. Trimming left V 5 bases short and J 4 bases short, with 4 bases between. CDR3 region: CASSLADTQYF. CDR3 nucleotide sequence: TGTGCCAGCAGTTTAGCAGATACGCAGTATTTT.

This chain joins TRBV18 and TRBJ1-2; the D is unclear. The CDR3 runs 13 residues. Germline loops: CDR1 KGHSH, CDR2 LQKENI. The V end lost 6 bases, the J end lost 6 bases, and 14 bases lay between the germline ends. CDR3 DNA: TGTGCCAGCTCCCGGGAGGCTTGGGATGGCTACACCTTC. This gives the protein CASSREAWDGYTF.

CDR3 sequence (DNA): TGTGCCTGCTACACCTCCGGGACTTCTAATTCACCCCTCCACTTT. This codes for CACYTSGTSNSPLHF. The chain recombines TRBV30 with TRBJ1-6; D may be TRBD1 (5 bases). V was pared by 6 bases and J by 6 bases, with 18 bases between. The CDR3 covers 15 residues. Germline V CDR1 and CDR2: GTSNPN, SVGIG (reference sequence).

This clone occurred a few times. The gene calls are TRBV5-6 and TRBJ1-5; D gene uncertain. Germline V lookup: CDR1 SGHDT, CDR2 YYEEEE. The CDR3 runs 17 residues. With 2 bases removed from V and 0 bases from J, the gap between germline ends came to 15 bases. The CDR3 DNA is TGTGCCAGCAGCTTCGGAGGTATAGGCCATAGCAATCAGCCCCAGCATTTT. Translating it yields CASSFGGIGHSNQPQHF.

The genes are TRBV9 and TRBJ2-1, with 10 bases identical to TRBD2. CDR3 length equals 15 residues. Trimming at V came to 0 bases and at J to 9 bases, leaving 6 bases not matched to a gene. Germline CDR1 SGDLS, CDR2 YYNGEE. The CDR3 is CASSVASGSKSEQFF. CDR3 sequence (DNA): TGTGCCAGCAGCGTAGCTAGCGGGAGTAAGAGTGAGCAGTTCTTC.

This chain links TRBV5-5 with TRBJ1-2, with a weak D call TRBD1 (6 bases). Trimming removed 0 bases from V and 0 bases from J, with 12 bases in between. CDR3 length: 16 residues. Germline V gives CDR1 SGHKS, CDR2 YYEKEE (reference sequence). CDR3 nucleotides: TGTGCCAGCAGCTTGGATTTCAGGACAGCTAACTATGGCTACACCTTC. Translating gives CASSLDFRTANYGYTF.

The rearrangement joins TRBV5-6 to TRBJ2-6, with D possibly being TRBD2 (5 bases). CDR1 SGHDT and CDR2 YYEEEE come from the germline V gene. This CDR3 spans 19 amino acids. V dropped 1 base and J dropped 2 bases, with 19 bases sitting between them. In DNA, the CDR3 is TGTGCCAGCAGCTTGCGGGCGTCGAGGGTTTTAGCTGGGGCCAACGTCCTGACTTTC. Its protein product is CASSLRASRVLAGANVLTF.

CDR3 loop: CASKRTGSQQETQYF. CDR3 coding DNA: TGTGCCAGCAAGAGGACAGGATCTCAACAAGAGACCCAGTACTTC. This chain connects TRBV2 to TRBJ2-5; the match to TRBD1 covers 7 bases. Germline CDR1 and CDR2: SNHLY and FYNNEI. This CDR3 spans 15 amino acids. With 7 bases clipped from V and 2 bases from J, the junction kept 10 bases outside the gene matches.